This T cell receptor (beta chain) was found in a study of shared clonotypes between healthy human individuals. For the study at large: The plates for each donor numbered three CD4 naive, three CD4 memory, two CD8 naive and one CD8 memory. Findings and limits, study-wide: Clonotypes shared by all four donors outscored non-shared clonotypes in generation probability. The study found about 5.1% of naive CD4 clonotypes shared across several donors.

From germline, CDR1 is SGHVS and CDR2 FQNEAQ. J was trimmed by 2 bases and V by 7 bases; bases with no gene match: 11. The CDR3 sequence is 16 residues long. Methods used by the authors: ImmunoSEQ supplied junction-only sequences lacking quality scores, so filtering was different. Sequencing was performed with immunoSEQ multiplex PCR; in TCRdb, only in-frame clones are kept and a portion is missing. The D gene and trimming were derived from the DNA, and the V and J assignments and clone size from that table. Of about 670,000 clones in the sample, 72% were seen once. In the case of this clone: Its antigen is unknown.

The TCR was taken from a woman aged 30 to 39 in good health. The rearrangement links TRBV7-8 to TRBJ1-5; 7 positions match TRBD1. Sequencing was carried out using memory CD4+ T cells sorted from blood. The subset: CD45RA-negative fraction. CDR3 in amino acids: CASKRGGAGGNQPQHF. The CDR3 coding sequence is TGTGCCAGCAAGCGAGGGGGCGCTGGTGGCAATCAGCCCCAGCATTTT.